The sample holds many counts of the clone carrying this TCR beta chain. Construction of the TCR beta libraries employed iRepertoire HTBI primers in conjunction with Arm-PCR of CDR3 regions. TCRdb re-called the multiplex PCR reads through MiXCR, storing one row per CDR3 protein. This repertoire shows about 540,000 distinct CDR3 sequences, roughly 13% found once; its top ten account for roughly a tenth. V shed 4 bases and J shed 4 bases, with 10 bases lying between them. This CDR3 region has 14 residues. Germline CDR1 and CDR2: SGHNT and YENEEA. Regarding time point: newly diagnosed GD, antithyroid drugs for less than 3 months. RNA isolated from PBMCs was used to make the TCR library. These data come from a study of regulatory T cells in long-lasting Graves disease. A further study also used this sample, focusing on T cells in Graves' hyperthyroidism and ophthalmopathy. From that paper: Most thyroid clonotypes expanded above 0.001 appeared in blood too.

This sequence joins TRBV11-3 and TRBJ2-2; either TRBD1 or TRBD2 may supply D (5 bases each). This receptor was identified in a man in his thirties or forties with Graves disease. The sample was peripheral blood mononuclear cells (PBMCs), taken at new diagnosis, from a patient treated with antithyroid drugs. The CDR3 loop reads CASSSWDGTGELFF. The CDR3 region has the DNA TGTGCCAGCAGCTCGTGGGACGGCACCGGGGAGCTGTTTTTT. The whole variable domain, filled in from reference TRBV11-3 and TRBJ2-2, reads EAGVVQSPRYKIIEKKQPVAFWCNPISGHNTLYWYLQNLGQGPELLIRYENEEAVDDSQLPKDRFSAERLKGVDSTLKIQPAELGDSAVYLCASSSWDGTGELFFGEGSRLTVL.